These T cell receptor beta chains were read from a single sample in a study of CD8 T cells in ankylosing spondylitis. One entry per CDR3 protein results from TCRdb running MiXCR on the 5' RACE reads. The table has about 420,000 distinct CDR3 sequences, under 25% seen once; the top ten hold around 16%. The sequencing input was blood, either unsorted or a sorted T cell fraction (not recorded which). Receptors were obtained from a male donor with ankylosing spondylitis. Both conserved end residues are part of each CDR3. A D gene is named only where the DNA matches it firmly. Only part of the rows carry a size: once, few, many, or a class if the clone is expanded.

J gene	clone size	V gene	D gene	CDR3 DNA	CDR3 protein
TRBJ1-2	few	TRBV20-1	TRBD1	TGCAGTGCTAGAGCCCAGGGGGGCAACTATGGCTACACCTTC	CSARAQGGNYGYTF
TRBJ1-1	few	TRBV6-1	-	TGTGCCACCATGACCGGGACAGAAGCTTTCTTT	CATMTGTEAFF
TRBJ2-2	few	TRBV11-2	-	TGTGCCAGCAGCTTACTTCGTGACGGGGAGCTGTTTTTT	CASSLLRDGELFF
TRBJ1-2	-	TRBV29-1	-	TGCAGCGTTGAAAACCGGGCAGGCTACACCTTC	CSVENRAGYTF
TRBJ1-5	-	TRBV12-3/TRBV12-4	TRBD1	TGTGCCAGCAGGGCGGGACAGGGGTATCAGCCCCAGCATTTT	CASRAGQGYQPQHF
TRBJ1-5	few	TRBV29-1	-	TGCAGCGTTGGTTATTCGGCAGGGCGACTGCCCGCTGAACATTTAAATCAGCCCCAGCATTTT	CSVGYSAGRLPAEHLNQPQHF
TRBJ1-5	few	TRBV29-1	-	TGCAGCGTGCGGGAGCAGGAGGGAAGCAATCAGCCCCAGCATTTT	CSVREQEGSNQPQHF
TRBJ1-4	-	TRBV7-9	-	TGTGCCAGCAGCCGGCCTCGACTGGGATCTGAAAAACTGTTTTTT	CASSRPRLGSEKLFF
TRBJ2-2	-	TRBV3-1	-	TGTGCCAGCAGCTCTAAGACCGGGGAGCTGTTTTTT	CASSSKTGELFF
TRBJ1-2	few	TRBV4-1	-	TGCGCCAGCAGCCAAGAAAGACCTCTTAGGAGGATGGAAGGCTACACCTTC	CASSQERPLRRMEGYTF
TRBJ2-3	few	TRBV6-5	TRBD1	TGTGCCAGCAGTTCTCCCGACAGGGGGCTCGGAGATACGCAGTATTTT	CASSSPDRGLGDTQYF
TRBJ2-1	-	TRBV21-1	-	TGTGCCAGCAGCACCAAATGGAGGGGGGACAGGGGATCCTACAATGAGCAGTTCTTC	CASSTKWRGDRGSYNEQFF
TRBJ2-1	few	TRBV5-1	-	TGCGCCAGCAGCTTTTTGCTAGGGACCAATGAGCAGTTCTTC	CASSFLLGTNEQFF
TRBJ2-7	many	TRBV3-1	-	TGTGCCAGCAGCCAAGAGCCCTCGGTCCTCTACGAGCAGTACTTC	CASSQEPSVLYEQYF
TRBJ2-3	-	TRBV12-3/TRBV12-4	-	TGTGCCAGCAGTTTTGACACTAGCACAGATACGCAGTATTTT	CASSFDTSTDTQYF
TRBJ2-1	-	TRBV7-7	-	TGTGCTAGCAGCTTATCGGGACGTAACAATGAGCAGTTCTTC	CASSLSGRNNEQFF
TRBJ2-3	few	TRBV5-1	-	TGCGCCAGCAGCTTGGGTTTGACGGGACGCACAGATACGCAGTATTTT	CASSLGLTGRTDTQYF